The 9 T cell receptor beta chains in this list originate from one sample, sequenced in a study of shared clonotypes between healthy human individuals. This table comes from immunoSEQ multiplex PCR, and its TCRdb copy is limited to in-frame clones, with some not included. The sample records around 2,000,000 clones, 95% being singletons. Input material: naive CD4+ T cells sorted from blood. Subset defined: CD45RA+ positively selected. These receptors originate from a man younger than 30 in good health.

CDR3 bases: TGTGCCAGCAGTTACGCGGACAGGAGGAACTACGAGCAGTACTTC. Protein: CASSYADRRNYEQYF. The chain combines TRBV6-6 with TRBJ2-7; 7 bases fit TRBD1. Germline loops: CDR1 MNHNY, CDR2 SVGAGI (reference sequence). With V trimmed by 2 bases and J by 3 bases, 7 bases remained unmatched. The CDR3 totals 15 residues.

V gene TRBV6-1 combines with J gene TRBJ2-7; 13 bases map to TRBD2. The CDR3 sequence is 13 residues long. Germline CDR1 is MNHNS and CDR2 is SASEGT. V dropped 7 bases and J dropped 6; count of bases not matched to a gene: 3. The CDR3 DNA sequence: TGTGCCAGCAAACTAGCGGGGGGGCGCGAGCAGTACTTC. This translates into CASKLAGGREQYF.

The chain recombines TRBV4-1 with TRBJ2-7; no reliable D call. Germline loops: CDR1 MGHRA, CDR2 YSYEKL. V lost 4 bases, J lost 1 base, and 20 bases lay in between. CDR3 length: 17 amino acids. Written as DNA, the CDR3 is TGCGCCAGCAGCCTTGGACCTACACGGGCCTCTTCCTACGAGCAGTACTTC. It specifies CASSLGPTRASSYEQYF.

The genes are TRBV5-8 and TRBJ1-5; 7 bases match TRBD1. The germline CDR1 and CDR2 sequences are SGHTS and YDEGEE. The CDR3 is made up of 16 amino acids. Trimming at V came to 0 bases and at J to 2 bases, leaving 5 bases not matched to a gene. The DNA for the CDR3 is TGTGCCAGCAGCTTGGCAGGGGGTGTCCGCAATCAGCCCCAGCATTTT. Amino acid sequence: CASSLAGGVRNQPQHF. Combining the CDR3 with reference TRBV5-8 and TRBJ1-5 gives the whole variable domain EAGVTQSPTHLIKTRGQQATLRCSPISGHTSVYWYQQALGLGLQFLLWYDEGEERNRGNFPPRFSGRQFPNYSSELNVNALELEDSALYLCASSLAGGVRNQPQHFGDGTRLSIL.

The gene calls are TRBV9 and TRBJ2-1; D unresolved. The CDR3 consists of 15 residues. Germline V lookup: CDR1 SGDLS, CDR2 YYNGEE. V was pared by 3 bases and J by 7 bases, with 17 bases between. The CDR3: CASSADSQRINEQFF. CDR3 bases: TGTGCCAGCAGCGCAGACTCTCAACGGATAAATGAGCAGTTCTTC.

Written as DNA, the CDR3 is TGCAGCGTGGGGACAGGGGGTTACCCCTACGAGCAGTACTTC. It codes for CSVGTGGYPYEQYF. The chain has TRBV29-1 and TRBJ2-7; 11 bases map to TRBD1. The length of the CDR3 is 14 residues. Germline assignment: CDR1 SQVTM and CDR2 ANQGSEA. The junction had 6 bases not matched to a gene; V was cut back by 6 bases and J by 2 bases.

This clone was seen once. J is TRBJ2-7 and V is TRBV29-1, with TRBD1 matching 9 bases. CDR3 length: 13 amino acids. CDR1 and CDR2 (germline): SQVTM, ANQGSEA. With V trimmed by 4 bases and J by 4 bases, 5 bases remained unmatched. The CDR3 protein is CSVAGTGLYEQYF. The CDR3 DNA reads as TGCAGCGTTGCCGGGACAGGGTTATACGAGCAGTACTTC.

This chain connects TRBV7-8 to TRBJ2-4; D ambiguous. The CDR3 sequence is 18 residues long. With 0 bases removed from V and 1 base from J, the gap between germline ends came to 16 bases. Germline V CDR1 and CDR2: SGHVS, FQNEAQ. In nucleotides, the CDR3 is TGTGCCAGCAGCTTAGCGACCCAATCCCCCTCTGCCAAAAACATTCAGTACTTC. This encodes CASSLATQSPSAKNIQYF.

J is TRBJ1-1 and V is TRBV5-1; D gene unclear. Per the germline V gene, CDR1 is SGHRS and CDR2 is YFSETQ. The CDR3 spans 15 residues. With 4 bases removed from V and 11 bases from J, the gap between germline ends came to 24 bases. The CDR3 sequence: CASSLGEMRAGRAFF. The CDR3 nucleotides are TGCGCCAGCAGCCTGGGCGAAATGCGGGCCGGGAGGGCTTTCTTT.